The T cell receptor (beta chain) described here comes from a study of blood T cells in healthy people across ages. Regarding the study as a whole: The CMV status of each donor remained undetermined, and this could have confounded shifts in expanded clonotypes. Observed TCR beta diversity per million T cells went down as age went up. This fall followed a roughly linear course with age.

It was with a sample-barcoded 5' primer and a J-beta primer mix that a second PCR of roughly 7 to 12 cycles was run. In TCRdb, the 5' RACE reads were re-called with MiXCR into one record per CDR3 protein. The repertoire holds about 780,000 distinct CDR3 sequences, roughly 25% seen once, with 3% in the top ten. This clonotype was recorded a few times. Its antigen is unidentified. A further study also used this sample, focusing on T cells of mothers and their children.

Sample: blood. This sequence was found in a boy aged 5-17 years in good health.

The CDR3 loop reads CASSPDSSLTQETQYF. CDR3 DNA sequence: TGCGCCAGCAGCCCCGACAGTTCCTTAACCCAAGAGACCCAGTACTTC. The chain couples TRBV5-1 to TRBJ2-5; tentatively, D is TRBD1 (5 bases). Germline assignment: CDR1 SGHRS and CDR2 YFSETQ. The V end was cut by 4 bases, the J end by 1 base, with 17 bases between. The CDR3 runs to 16 residues.